This T cell receptor (beta chain) stems from a study of OX40 agonist ivuxolimab in advanced cancers. CDR1 is SGHTA and CDR2 is FQGTGA in the germline V gene. V shed 2 bases and J shed 7 bases, with 15 bases lying between them. The CDR3 totals 15 residues. The table came from immunoSEQ multiplex PCR; TCRdb's copy has only in-frame clones and leaves some out. Of more than 13,000 clones listed, roughly 80% are singletons. This clone was seen a few times. The sampling schedule covered blood at baseline, cycle 4 day 1, and cycle 7 day 1. The material was CD4+ or CD8+ T cells sorted from blood, obtained in a trial of the OX40 agonist ivuxolimab. This receptor was identified in an adult with an advanced solid tumor such as melanoma, head and neck, liver or kidney cancer. The chain joins TRBV7-3 to TRBJ2-1; TRBD2 might be the D (6 bases). The CDR3 DNA sequence: TGTGCCAGCAGCTTACGGGCAAGGAGGGATAATGAGCAGTTCTTC. This codes for CASSLRARRDNEQFF.